Each of the 18 T cell receptor beta chains below was sequenced from the same sample in a study of blood T cells in healthy people across ages. Using a J-beta primer mix together with a sample-barcoded 5' primer, a second PCR was run for roughly 7 to 12 cycles. TCRdb analysed the 5' RACE reads with MiXCR anew, one entry per CDR3 protein. This sample has hundreds of thousands of distinct CDR3 sequences, with 52% found just once. Sequences were obtained from blood. These receptors all come from a man aged 60 to 69 in good health.

The chain has TRBV27 and TRBJ2-2; 8 positions agree with TRBD2. Germline lookup yields CDR1 MNHEY and CDR2 SMNVEV (reference sequence). The V gene end was trimmed by 5 bases and the J gene end by 2 bases; junction bases not matched to a gene: 1. CDR3 length: 14 amino acids. The CDR3 DNA sequence: TGTGCCAGCAGTGGACTAGCCAACACCGGGGAGCTGTTTTTT. The encoded protein is CASSGLANTGELFF.

V gene TRBV20-1 combines with J gene TRBJ2-3; 8 bases are shared with TRBD2. In germline, CDR1 is DFQATT, CDR2 SNEGSKA (reference sequence). V lost 1 base, J lost 2 bases, and 8 bases stayed unmatched. CDR3 length: 16 amino acids. The CDR3 is CSARAFSGGDTDTQYF. In DNA, the CDR3 is TGCAGTGCTAGAGCTTTCTCGGGAGGGGACACAGATACGCAGTATTTT.

This sequence joins TRBV7-9 and TRBJ2-6; D might be TRBD2 (6 bases). V was cut by 1 base and J by 1 base, with 14 bases left in between. Germline V gives CDR1 SEHNR, CDR2 FQNEAQ (reference sequence). The CDR3 contains 18 residues. The CDR3 nucleotides are TGTGCCAGCAGCTTAGGAGGAGGGTCGGCTTCTGGGGCCAACGTCCTGACTTTC. Its protein is CASSLGGGSASGANVLTF. The full variable domain, in which reference TRBV7-9 and TRBJ2-6 provide the parts outside the CDR3, is DTGVSQNPRHKITKRGQNVTFRCDPISEHNRLYWYRQTLGQGPEFLTYFQNEAQLEKSRLLSDRFSAERPKGSFSTLEIQRTEQGDSAMYLCASSLGGGSASGANVLTFGAGSRLTVL.

CDR3 in DNA: TGTGCCTGGAGTGTATGGGCGGGAGGTAGCACAGATACGCAGTATTTT. Encoded protein: CAWSVWAGGSTDTQYF. The rearrangement links TRBV30 to TRBJ2-3; 8 positions match TRBD2. The CDR3 sequence is 16 residues long. Losses at the gene ends were 0 bases for V and 0 bases for J; bases not matched to a gene: 5. CDR1 and CDR2 (germline): GTSNPN, SVGIG (reference sequence).

CDR3 sequence: CSTDPGQLSHGYTF. Written as DNA, the CDR3 is TGCAGTACCGATCCGGGACAGCTGTCGCATGGCTACACCTTC. The chain employs TRBV20-1 and TRBJ1-2; TRBD1 matches 7 bases. The germline CDR1 and CDR2 sequences are DFQATT and SNEGSKA (reference sequence). J was trimmed by 6 bases and V by 8 bases; bases with no gene match: 15. The CDR3 length is 14 residues.

V usage is TRBV20-1 and J usage is TRBJ2-1; D is tentatively TRBD1 or TRBD2 (6 bases each). Trimming left V 2 bases short and J 6 bases short, with 14 bases between. Germline V gives CDR1 DFQATT, CDR2 SNEGSKA (reference sequence). The CDR3 sequence is 14 residues long. The CDR3 DNA sequence: TGCAGTGCTAGATACGGGGGCGCGGTCAATGAGCAGTTCTTC. This encodes CSARYGGAVNEQFF.

This chain uses TRBV20-1 with TRBJ2-7; D is ambiguous. CDR1 DFQATT and CDR2 SNEGSKA come from the germline V gene (reference sequence). The CDR3 spans 13 residues. With 6 bases removed from V and 0 bases from J, the gap between germline ends came to 12 bases. CDR3 residues: CSAWTLSSYEQYF. The CDR3 region has the DNA TGCAGTGCCTGGACCCTAAGCTCCTACGAGCAGTACTTC.

The chain has TRBV6-5 and TRBJ2-4; no clear D gene. Near its end, the DNA agrees better with TRBJ2-5, so the J call may be wrong. The CDR3 loop spans 14 amino acids. Germline V CDR1 and CDR2: MNHEY, SVGAGI. The DNA of the CDR3 is TGTGCCAGCAGTTACTCCAAAGGACAAGAGACCCAGTACTTC. As protein: CASSYSKGQETQYF.

The count of this clonotype is one. The junction differs from germline at one of its ends, possibly a read error. The chain couples TRBV7-2 to TRBJ1-1; a weak D match, TRBD1 (5 bases). Germline CDR1 SGHTA, CDR2 FQGNSA. The CDR3 is 13 amino acids. CDR3 protein: CASGWGKGTDAFF. CDR3 nucleotides: TGTGCCAGCGGGTGGGGGAAGGGCACTGATGCTTTCTTT. The full variable domain, its missing parts supplied by reference TRBV7-2 and TRBJ1-1, is GAGVSQSPSNKVTEKGKDVELRCDPISGHTALYWYRQSLGQGLEFLIYFQGNSAPDKSGLPSDRFSAERTGGSVSTLTIQRTQQEDSAVYLCASGWGKGTDAFFGQGTRLTVV.

This clonotype was found many times. The V call is TRBV5-1, the J call TRBJ2-1, with D maybe TRBD1 (5 bases). Looked up from germline, CDR1 is SGHRS and CDR2 is YFSETQ. The CDR3 runs to 15 residues. Trimming removed 1 base from V and 1 base from J, with 9 bases in between. The CDR3 DNA sequence: TGCGCCAGCAGCTTGAGGCAGGGATCCTACAATGAGCAGTTCTTC. Translating it yields CASSLRQGSYNEQFF.

This chain uses TRBV5-6 with TRBJ1-6; 7 bases are a match to TRBD1. Germline values: CDR1 SGHDT, CDR2 YYEEEE. This CDR3 has 15 amino acids. With V trimmed by 2 bases and J by 11 bases, 10 bases remained unmatched. The CDR3 bases are TGTGCCAGCAGCTTACTGACAGGGTCCAGAACACCCCTCCACTTT. Its translation is CASSLLTGSRTPLHF.

The rearrangement joins TRBV7-2 to TRBJ1-5, with no clear D. Germline lookup yields CDR1 SGHTA and CDR2 FQGNSA. V gave up 0 bases and J gave up 6 bases, with 9 bases separating them. The CDR3 covers 14 residues. In nucleotides, the CDR3 is TGTGCCAGCAGCTTAGCGAGGGATGGTCAGCCCCAGCATTTT. Its protein is CASSLARDGQPQHF. The entire variable domain, with the rest obtained from reference TRBV7-2 and TRBJ1-5, is as follows: GAGVSQSPSNKVTEKGKDVELRCDPISGHTALYWYRQSLGQGLEFLIYFQGNSAPDKSGLPSDRFSAERTGGSVSTLTIQRTQQEDSAVYLCASSLARDGQPQHFGDGTRLSIL.

Comment on this clonotype: It may be a read error: a sequence one base away is much more abundant. In DNA form, the CDR3 reads TGTGCCAGCAGCGTAGAGGGCGGACACGAGCAGTTCTTC. Translation: CASSVEGGHEQFF. V is TRBV9 and J is TRBJ2-1; D is perhaps TRBD1 (5 bases). Germline CDR1 and CDR2: SGDLS and YYNGEE. The V end was cut by 0 bases, the J end by 10 bases, with 11 bases between. There are 13 residues in the CDR3. The whole variable domain, remainder taken from reference TRBV9 and TRBJ2-1, is DSGVTQTPKHLITATGQRVTLRCSPRSGDLSVYWYQQSLDQGLQFLIQYYNGEERAKGNILERFSAQQFPDLHSELNLSSLELGDSALYFCASSVEGGHEQFFGPGTRLTVL.

The gene calls are TRBV20-1 and TRBJ2-7, with D unresolved. Germline assignment: CDR1 DFQATT and CDR2 SNEGSKA (reference sequence). V lost 0 bases and J 3 bases, leaving 9 bases between the germline ends. The CDR3 length is 13 residues. The CDR3 nucleotides read TGCAGTGCTAGAGATCGAGGATTCTACGAGCAGTACTTC. This codes for CSARDRGFYEQYF.

CDR3 region: CASSQGRLAAEQFF. The CDR3 DNA sequence: TGTGCCAGCAGCCAAGGTAGGCTAGCTGCTGAGCAGTTCTTC. This chain links TRBV3-1 with TRBJ2-1; D is perhaps TRBD2 (5 bases). CDR1 LGHDT and CDR2 YNNKEL come from the germline V gene (reference sequence). The CDR3 loop spans 14 amino acids. V dropped 1 base and J dropped 9 bases, with 13 bases sitting between them.

This clonotype was recorded only once. The CDR3 here is CASSLYGQETQYF. The CDR3 DNA is TGTGCCAGCAGCTTGTACGGGCAAGAGACCCAGTACTTC. The chain combines TRBV5-6 with TRBJ2-5; D unclear. The length of the CDR3 is 13 residues. The germline V gene encodes CDR1 SGHDT and CDR2 YYEEEE. The V end lost 1 base, the J end lost 2 bases, and 6 bases lay between the germline ends.

This chain connects TRBV20-1 to TRBJ2-4; TRBD2 agrees at 7 bases. Germline V gene sequence: CDR1 DFQATT, CDR2 SNEGSKA (reference sequence). The CDR3 contains 13 residues. V shed 5 bases and J 13 bases; nucleotides not matched to a gene: 14. The CDR3 is CSAVMRGVREQYF. CDR3 nucleotides: TGCAGTGCTGTCATGCGGGGCGTGCGGGAGCAGTACTTC.

This clonotype was detected only a few times. This chain joins TRBV29-1 and TRBJ2-3; 7 positions match TRBD1. Unmatched junction bases numbered 10, after V lost 5 bases and J lost 2 bases. In germline, CDR1 is SQVTM, CDR2 ANQGSEA. The CDR3 extends over 15 amino acids. DNA of the CDR3: TGCAGCGTTTCCGTCGGGACAGCTAACACAGATACGCAGTATTTT. Translated: CSVSVGTANTDTQYF.